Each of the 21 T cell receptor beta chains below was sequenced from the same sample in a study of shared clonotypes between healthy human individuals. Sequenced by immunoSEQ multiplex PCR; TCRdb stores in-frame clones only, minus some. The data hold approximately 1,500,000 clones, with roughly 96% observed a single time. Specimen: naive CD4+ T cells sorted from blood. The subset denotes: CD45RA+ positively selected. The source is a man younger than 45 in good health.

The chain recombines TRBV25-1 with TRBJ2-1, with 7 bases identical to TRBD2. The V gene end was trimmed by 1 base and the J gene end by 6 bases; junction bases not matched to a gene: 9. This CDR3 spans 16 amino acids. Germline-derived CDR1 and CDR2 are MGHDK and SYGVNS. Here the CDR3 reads CASSEWEAGKSNEQFF. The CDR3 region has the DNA TGTGCCAGCAGTGAATGGGAAGCGGGAAAGAGCAATGAGCAGTTCTTC.

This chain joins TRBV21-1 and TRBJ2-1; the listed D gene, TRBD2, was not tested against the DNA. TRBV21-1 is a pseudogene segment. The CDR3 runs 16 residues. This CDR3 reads CASSKEVGLSRNEQFF. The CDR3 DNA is TGTGCCAGCAGCAAAGAGGTGGGACTTTCGAGGAATGAGCAGTTCTTC.

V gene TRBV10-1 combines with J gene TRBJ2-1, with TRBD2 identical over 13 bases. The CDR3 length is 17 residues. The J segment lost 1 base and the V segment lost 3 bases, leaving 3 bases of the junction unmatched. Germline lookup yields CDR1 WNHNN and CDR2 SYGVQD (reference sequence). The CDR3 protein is CASSDLGLAGSYNEQFF. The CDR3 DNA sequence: TGCGCCAGCAGTGACTTGGGACTAGCGGGATCCTACAATGAGCAGTTCTTC.

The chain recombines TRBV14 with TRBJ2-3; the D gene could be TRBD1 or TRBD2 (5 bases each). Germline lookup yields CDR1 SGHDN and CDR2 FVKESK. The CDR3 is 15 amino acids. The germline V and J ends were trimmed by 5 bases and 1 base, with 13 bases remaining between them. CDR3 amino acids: CASSSRDGRTDTQYF. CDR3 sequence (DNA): TGTGCCAGCAGCTCCCGGGACGGACGCACAGATACGCAGTATTTT.

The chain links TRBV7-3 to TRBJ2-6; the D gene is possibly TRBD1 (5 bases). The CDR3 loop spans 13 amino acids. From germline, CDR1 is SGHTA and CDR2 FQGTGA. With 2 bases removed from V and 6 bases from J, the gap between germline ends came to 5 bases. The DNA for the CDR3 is TGTGCCAGCAGCTTAGGGGCGGCCAACGTCCTGACTTTC. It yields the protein CASSLGAANVLTF.

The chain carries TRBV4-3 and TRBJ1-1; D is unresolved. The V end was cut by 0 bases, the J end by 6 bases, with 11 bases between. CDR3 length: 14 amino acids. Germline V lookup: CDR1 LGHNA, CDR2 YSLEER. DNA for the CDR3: TGCGCCAGCAGCCAAGATCTCGGGAGACCTGAAGCTTTCTTT. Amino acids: CASSQDLGRPEAFF.

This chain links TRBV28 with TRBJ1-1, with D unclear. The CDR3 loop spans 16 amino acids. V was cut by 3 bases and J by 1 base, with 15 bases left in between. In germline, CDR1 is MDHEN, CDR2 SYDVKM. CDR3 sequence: CASSFSNRFKNTEAFF. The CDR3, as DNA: TGTGCCAGCAGTTTTTCGAACCGCTTTAAGAACACTGAAGCTTTCTTT.

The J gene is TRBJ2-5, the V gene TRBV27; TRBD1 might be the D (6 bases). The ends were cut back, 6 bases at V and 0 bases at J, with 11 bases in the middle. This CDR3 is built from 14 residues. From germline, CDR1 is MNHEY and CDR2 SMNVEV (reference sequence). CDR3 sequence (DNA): TGTGCCAGCAGCGGCCGGGACAACCAAGAGACCCAGTACTTC. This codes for CASSGRDNQETQYF.

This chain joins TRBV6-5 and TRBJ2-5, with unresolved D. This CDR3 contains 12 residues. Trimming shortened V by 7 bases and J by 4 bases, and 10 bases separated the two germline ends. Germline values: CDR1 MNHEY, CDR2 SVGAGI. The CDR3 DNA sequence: TGTGCCAGCATCTCGTCGGGAGAGACCCAGTACTTC. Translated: CASISSGETQYF.

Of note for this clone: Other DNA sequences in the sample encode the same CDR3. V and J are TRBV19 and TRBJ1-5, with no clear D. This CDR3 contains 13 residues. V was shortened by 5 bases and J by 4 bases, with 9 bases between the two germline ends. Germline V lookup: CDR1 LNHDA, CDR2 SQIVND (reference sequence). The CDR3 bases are TGTGCCAGTAGTTCTCAGGTGAATCAGCCCCAGCATTTT. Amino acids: CASSSQVNQPQHF.

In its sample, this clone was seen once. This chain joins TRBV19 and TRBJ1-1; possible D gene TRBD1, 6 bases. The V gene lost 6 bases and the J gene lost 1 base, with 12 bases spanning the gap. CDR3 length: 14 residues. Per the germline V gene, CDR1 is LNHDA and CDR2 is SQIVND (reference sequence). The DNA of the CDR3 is TGTGCCAGTAGCCAGACAGGTGGGAACACTGAAGCTTTCTTT. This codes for CASSQTGGNTEAFF.

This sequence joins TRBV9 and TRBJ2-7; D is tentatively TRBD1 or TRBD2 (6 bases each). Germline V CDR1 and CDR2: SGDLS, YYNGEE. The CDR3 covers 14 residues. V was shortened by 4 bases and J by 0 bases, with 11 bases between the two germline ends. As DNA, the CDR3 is TGTGCCAGCAGCCCCTCGGGGGCCTCCTACGAGCAGTACTTC. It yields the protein CASSPSGASYEQYF.

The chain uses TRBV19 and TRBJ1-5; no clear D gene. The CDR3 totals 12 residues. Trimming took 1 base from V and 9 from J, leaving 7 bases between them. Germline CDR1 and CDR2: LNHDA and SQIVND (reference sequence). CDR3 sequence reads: CASSIGVGPQHF. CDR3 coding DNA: TGTGCCAGTAGTATAGGGGTGGGGCCCCAGCATTTT.

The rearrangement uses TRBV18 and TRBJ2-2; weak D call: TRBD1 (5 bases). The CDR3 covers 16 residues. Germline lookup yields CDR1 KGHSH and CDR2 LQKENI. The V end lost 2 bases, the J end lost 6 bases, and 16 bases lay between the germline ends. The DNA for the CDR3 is TGTGCCAGCTCACCAGGCCTCAGGGTAGGCCCCGGGGAGCTGTTTTTT. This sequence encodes CASSPGLRVGPGELFF.

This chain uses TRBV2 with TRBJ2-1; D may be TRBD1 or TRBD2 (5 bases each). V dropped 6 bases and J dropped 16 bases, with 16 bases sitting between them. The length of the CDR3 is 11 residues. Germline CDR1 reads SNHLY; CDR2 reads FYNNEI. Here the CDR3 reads CASSPGSSSFF. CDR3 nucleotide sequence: TGTGCCAGCAGCCCAGGGTCTAGCTCTTTCTTC.

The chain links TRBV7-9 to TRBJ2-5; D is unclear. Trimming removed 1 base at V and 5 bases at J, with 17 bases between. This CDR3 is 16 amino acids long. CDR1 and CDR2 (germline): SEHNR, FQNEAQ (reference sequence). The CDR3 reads CASSLVGVAFFETQYF. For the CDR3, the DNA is TGTGCCAGCAGCTTAGTTGGCGTGGCGTTCTTTGAGACCCAGTACTTC. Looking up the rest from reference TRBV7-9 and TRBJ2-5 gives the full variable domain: DTGVSQNPRHKITKRGQNVTFRCDPISEHNRLYWYRQTLGQGPEFLTYFQNEAQLEKSRLLSDRFSAERPKGSFSTLEIQRTEQGDSAMYLCASSLVGVAFFETQYFGPGTRLLVL.

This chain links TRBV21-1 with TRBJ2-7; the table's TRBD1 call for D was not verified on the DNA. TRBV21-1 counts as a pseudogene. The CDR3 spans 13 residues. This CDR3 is CARARDRGVEQYF. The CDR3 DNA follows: TGTGCCAGGGCTCGGGACAGGGGAGTCGAGCAGTACTTC.

CDR3: CAISSDRAREKLFF. CDR3 coding DNA: TGTGCCATCTCCTCGGACCGGGCCCGGGAAAAACTGTTTTTT. The gene calls are TRBV10-3 and TRBJ1-4; D remains unclear. CDR3 length: 14 amino acids. The ends were cut back, 8 bases at V and 8 bases at J, with 18 bases in the middle. Germline V gene lookup returns CDR1 ENHRY and CDR2 SYGVKD.

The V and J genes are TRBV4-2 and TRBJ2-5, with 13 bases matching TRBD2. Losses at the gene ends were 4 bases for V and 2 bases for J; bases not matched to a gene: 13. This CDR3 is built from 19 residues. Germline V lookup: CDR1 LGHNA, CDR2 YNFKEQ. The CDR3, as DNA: TGTGCCAGCAGCCCCCGACTAGCGGGAGGTGGGGTTGGTCAAGAGACCCAGTACTTC. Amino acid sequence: CASSPRLAGGGVGQETQYF.

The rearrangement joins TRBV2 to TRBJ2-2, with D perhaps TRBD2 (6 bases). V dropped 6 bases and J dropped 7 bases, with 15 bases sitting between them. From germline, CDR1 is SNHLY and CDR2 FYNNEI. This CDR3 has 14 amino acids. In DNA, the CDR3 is TGTGCCAGCAGGGCGGGACGTCAAGACGGGGAGCTGTTTTTT. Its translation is CASRAGRQDGELFF.

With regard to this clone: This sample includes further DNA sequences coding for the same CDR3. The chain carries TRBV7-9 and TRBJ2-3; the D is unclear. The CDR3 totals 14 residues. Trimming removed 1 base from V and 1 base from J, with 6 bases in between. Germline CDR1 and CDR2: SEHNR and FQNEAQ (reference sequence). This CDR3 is CASSLVGRTDTQYF. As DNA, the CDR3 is TGTGCCAGCAGCTTAGTCGGCCGCACAGATACGCAGTATTTT.